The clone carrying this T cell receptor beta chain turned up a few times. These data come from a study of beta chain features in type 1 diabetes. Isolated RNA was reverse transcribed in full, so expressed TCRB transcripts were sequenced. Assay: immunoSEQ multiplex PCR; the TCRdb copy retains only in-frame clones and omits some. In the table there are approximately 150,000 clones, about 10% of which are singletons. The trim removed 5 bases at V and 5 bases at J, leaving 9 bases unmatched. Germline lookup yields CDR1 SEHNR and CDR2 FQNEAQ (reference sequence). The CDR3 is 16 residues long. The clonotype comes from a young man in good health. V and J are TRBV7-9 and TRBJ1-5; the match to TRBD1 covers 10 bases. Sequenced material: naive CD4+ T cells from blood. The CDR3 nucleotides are TGTGCCAGCAGCACCTGGGACAGGGGTAACGATCAGCCCCAGCATTTT. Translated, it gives CASSTWDRGNDQPQHF.